The rows below give T cell receptor beta chains drawn from one sample of a study of radiotherapy plus CTLA-4 blockade in lung cancer. Sequencing was performed with immunoSEQ multiplex PCR; in TCRdb, only in-frame clones are kept and a portion is missing. The repertoire consists of just under 60,000 clones, with 70% to 80% occurring once and the leading ten covering about 4%. Sequenced here: peripheral blood, sampled from a patient treated with radiotherapy plus ipilimumab. Source of these receptors: a human donor with non-small cell lung cancer who had a partial response to radiotherapy plus ipilimumab. The CDR3 runs from the conserved cysteine through the conserved F or W. Each record gives: J gene, clone size, V gene, CDR3 length, D gene, CDR3 protein, CDR3 DNA. D genes are given only for firm matches. The listing skips clone size in some rows; elsewhere it reads once, few, many or a size class.

>TRBJ2-5|NA|TRBV5-4|14|TRBD1
CASSRGDRGETQYF
TGTGCCAGCAGCCGTGGGGACAGGGGGGAGACCCAGTACTTC
>TRBJ1-1|NA|TRBV6-5|15|NA
CASSYNTGPKAEAFF
TGTGCCAGCAGTTACAACACAGGACCCAAGGCTGAAGCTTTCTTT
>TRBJ1-1|NA|TRBV7-2|15|NA
CASSDQGRANTEAFF
TGTGCCAGCAGCGACCAGGGTCGTGCGAACACTGAAGCTTTCTTT
>TRBJ2-2|NA|TRBV7-2|15|NA
CASSALGGAGGELFF
TGTGCCAGCAGCGCCCTTGGGGGCGCGGGCGGGGAGCTGTTTTTT
>TRBJ2-7|NA|TRBV4-1|15|TRBD1
CASSHLAGGPYEQYF
TGCGCCAGCAGCCATTTGGCAGGGGGTCCCTACGAGCAGTACTTC
>TRBJ2-7|few|TRBV11-2|15|TRBD2
CASSRSGAYTYEQYF
TGTGCCAGCAGCCGTAGCGGGGCCTATACCTACGAGCAGTACTTC
>TRBJ1-4|NA|TRBV4-3|14|NA
CASSRTVYHEKLFF
TGCGCCAGCAGCCGGACAGTCTACCATGAAAAACTGTTTTTT
>TRBJ2-5|NA|TRBV5-1|16|TRBD2
CASSLGGTSGQETQYF
TGCGCCAGCAGCTTGGGCGGGACTAGCGGGCAAGAGACCCAGTACTTC
>TRBJ2-7|NA|TRBV19|15|NA
CASSIATGSPYEQYF
TGTGCCAGTAGTATTGCAACAGGGAGCCCCTACGAGCAGTACTTC
>TRBJ1-6|NA|TRBV6-1|15|TRBD1
CASRGQGAGNSPLHF
TGTGCCAGCAGGGGACAGGGGGCTGGTAATTCACCCCTCCACTTT
>TRBJ1-2|NA|TRBV7-8|16|NA
CASSLRPDGHNYGYTF
TGTGCCAGCAGCTTACGACCTGACGGACATAACTATGGCTACACCTTC
>TRBJ2-6|few|TRBV11-2|16|TRBD1
CASSLEGGAGANVLTF
TGTGCCAGCAGCTTAGAAGGGGGCGCTGGGGCCAACGTCCTGACTTTC
>TRBJ2-5|NA|TRBV5-4|14|TRBD2
CASSLNGLAETQYF
TGTGCCAGCAGCTTGAATGGACTAGCGGAGACCCAGTACTTC
>TRBJ2-1|NA|TRBV9|19|TRBD2
CASSVRRTSGKSSYNEQFF
TGTGCCAGCAGCGTACGTAGGACTAGCGGTAAGAGCTCCTACAATGAGCAGTTCTTC
>TRBJ2-5|NA|TRBV29-1|13|TRBD1
CSVAQGVQETQYF
TGCAGCGTCGCCCAGGGGGTCCAAGAGACCCAGTACTTC
>TRBJ1-5|NA|TRBV5-1|14|NA
CASSPRGGDQPQHF
TGCGCCAGCAGCCCCCGGGGGGGTGATCAGCCCCAGCATTTT
>TRBJ2-3|NA|TRBV5-1|15|TRBD2
CASSFSGGAGDTQYF
TGCGCCAGCAGCTTTAGCGGGGGGGCAGGGGATACGCAGTATTTT
>TRBJ2-1|NA|TRBV11-2|11|NA
CASSPYNEQFF
TGTGCCAGCAGCCCATACAATGAGCAGTTCTTC
>TRBJ2-7|NA|TRBV28|15|NA
CASSFWIGTLNEQYF
TGTGCCAGCAGTTTTTGGATCGGGACATTAAACGAGCAGTACTTC